This T cell receptor (beta chain) stems from a study of T cell responses to AZD1222 COVID-19 vaccine. Findings of the study overall: Spike was spanned by vaccine-associated CD4 TCRs, with dominance at 160-218 and 743-854. A mostly white British donor set with more females was recruited, and clonal diversity was possibly underestimated.

The table came from immunoSEQ multiplex PCR; TCRdb's copy has only in-frame clones and leaves some out. The sample shows fewer than 110,000 clones, 90% to 95% of them seen only once. In this sample, this clone turned up once. The antigen remains unidentified. This sequence originates from an adult in good health. Sequencing was performed on peripheral blood, taken on day 0 of AZD1222 vaccination.

This CDR3 is CASRKGGVSTEAFF. For the CDR3, the DNA is TGTGCCAGTAGGAAGGGCGGGGTTTCCACTGAAGCTTTCTTT. V is TRBV19 and J is TRBJ1-1; D not certain. Germline V lookup: CDR1 LNHDA, CDR2 SQIVND (reference sequence). Trimming removed 6 bases from V and 4 bases from J, with 15 bases in between. The CDR3 is 14 amino acids.